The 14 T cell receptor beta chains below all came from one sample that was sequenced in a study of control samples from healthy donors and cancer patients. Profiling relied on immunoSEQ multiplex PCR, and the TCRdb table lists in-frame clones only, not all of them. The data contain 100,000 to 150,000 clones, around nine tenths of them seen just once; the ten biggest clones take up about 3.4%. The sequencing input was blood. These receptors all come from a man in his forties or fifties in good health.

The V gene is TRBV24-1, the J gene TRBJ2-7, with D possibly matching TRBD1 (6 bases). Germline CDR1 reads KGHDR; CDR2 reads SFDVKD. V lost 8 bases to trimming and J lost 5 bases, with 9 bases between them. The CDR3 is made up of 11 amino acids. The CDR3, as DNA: TGTGCCACCATGGCAGGGGACGAGCAGTACTTC. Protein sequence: CATMAGDEQYF.

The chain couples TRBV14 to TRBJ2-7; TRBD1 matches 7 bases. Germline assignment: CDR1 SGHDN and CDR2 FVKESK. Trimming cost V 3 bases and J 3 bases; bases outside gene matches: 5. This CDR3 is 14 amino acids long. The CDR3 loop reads CASSHETGNYEQYF. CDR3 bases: TGTGCCAGCAGCCACGAGACAGGGAACTACGAGCAGTACTTC.

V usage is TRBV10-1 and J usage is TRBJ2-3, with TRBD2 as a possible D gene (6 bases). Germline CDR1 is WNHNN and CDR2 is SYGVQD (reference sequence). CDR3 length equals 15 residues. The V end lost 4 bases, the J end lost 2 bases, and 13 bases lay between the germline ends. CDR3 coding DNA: TGCGCCAGCAGTGGCCTCGGGAGTAACACAGATACGCAGTATTTT. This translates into CASSGLGSNTDTQYF.

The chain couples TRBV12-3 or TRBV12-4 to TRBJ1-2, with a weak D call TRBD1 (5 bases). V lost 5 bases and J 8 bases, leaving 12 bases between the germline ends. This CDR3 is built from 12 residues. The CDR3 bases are TGTGCCAGCAGTATGGGGCCCTCGGGCTACACCTTC. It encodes CASSMGPSGYTF.

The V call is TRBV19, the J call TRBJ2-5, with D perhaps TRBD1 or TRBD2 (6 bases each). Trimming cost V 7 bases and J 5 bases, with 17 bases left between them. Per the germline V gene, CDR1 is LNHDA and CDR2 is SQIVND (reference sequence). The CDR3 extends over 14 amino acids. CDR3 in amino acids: CASMAGGALETQYF. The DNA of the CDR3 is TGTGCCAGTATGGCCGGGGGCGCTTTGGAGACCCAGTACTTC.

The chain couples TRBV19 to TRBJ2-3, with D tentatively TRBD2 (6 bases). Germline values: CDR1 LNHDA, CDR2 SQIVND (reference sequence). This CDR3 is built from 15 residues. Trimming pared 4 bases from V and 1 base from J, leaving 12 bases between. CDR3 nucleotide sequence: TGTGCCAGTAGTAAAGCGGGCTGGGGCACAGATACGCAGTATTTT. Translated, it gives CASSKAGWGTDTQYF.

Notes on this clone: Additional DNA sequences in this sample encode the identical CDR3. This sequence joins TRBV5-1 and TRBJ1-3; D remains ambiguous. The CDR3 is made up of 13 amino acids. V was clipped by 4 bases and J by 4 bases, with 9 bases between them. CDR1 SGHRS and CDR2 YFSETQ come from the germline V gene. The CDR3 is CASSLGYGNTIYF. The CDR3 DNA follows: TGCGCCAGCAGCCTCGGGTACGGAAACACCATATATTTT.

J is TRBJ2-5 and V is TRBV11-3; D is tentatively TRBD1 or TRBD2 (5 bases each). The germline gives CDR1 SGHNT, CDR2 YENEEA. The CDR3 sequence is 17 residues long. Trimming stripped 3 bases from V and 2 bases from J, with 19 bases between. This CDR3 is CASSFSVPGFGQETQYF. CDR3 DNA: TGTGCCAGCAGCTTTAGCGTACCAGGGTTCGGTCAAGAGACCCAGTACTTC.

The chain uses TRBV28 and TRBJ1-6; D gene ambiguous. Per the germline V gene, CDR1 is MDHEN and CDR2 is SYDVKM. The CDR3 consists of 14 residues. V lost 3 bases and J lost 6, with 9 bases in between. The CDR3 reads CASSFQFSNSPLHF. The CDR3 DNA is TGTGCCAGCAGTTTCCAGTTCTCTAATTCACCCCTCCACTTT.

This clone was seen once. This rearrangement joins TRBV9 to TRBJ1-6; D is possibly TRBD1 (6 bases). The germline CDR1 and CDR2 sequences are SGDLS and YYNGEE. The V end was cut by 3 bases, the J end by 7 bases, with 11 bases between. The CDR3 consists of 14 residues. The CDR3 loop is CASSAGGGNSPLHF. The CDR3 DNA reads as TGTGCCAGCAGCGCCGGGGGCGGAAATTCACCCCTCCACTTT.

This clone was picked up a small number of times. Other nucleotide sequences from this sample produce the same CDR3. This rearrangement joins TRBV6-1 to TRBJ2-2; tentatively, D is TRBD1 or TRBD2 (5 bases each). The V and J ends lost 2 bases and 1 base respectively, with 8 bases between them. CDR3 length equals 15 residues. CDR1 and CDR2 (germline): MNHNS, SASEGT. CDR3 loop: CASSELGGNTGELFF. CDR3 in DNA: TGTGCCAGCAGTGAACTTGGGGGGAACACCGGGGAGCTGTTTTTT.

The CDR3 sequence is CATSEDSPYEQYF. The CDR3 region has the DNA TGTGCCACTAGCGAGGACAGTCCCTACGAGCAGTACTTC. The V and J genes are TRBV27 and TRBJ2-7, with D perhaps given as TRBD1 or TRBD2 (6 bases each). V lost 10 bases to trimming and J lost 2 bases, with 15 bases between them. Germline lookup yields CDR1 MNHEY and CDR2 SMNVEV (reference sequence). The CDR3 has 13 residues.

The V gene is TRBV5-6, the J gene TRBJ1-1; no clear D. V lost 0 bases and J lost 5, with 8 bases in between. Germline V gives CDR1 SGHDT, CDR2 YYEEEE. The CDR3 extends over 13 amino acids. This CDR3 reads CASSLGIGTEAFF. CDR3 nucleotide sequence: TGTGCCAGCAGCTTGGGTATCGGGACTGAAGCTTTCTTT.

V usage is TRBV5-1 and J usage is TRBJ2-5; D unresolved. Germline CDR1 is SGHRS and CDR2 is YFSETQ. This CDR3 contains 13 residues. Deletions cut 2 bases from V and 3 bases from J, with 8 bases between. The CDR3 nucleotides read TGCGCCAGCAGCTTCCAGGAAAAAGAGACCCAGTACTTC. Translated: CASSFQEKETQYF.